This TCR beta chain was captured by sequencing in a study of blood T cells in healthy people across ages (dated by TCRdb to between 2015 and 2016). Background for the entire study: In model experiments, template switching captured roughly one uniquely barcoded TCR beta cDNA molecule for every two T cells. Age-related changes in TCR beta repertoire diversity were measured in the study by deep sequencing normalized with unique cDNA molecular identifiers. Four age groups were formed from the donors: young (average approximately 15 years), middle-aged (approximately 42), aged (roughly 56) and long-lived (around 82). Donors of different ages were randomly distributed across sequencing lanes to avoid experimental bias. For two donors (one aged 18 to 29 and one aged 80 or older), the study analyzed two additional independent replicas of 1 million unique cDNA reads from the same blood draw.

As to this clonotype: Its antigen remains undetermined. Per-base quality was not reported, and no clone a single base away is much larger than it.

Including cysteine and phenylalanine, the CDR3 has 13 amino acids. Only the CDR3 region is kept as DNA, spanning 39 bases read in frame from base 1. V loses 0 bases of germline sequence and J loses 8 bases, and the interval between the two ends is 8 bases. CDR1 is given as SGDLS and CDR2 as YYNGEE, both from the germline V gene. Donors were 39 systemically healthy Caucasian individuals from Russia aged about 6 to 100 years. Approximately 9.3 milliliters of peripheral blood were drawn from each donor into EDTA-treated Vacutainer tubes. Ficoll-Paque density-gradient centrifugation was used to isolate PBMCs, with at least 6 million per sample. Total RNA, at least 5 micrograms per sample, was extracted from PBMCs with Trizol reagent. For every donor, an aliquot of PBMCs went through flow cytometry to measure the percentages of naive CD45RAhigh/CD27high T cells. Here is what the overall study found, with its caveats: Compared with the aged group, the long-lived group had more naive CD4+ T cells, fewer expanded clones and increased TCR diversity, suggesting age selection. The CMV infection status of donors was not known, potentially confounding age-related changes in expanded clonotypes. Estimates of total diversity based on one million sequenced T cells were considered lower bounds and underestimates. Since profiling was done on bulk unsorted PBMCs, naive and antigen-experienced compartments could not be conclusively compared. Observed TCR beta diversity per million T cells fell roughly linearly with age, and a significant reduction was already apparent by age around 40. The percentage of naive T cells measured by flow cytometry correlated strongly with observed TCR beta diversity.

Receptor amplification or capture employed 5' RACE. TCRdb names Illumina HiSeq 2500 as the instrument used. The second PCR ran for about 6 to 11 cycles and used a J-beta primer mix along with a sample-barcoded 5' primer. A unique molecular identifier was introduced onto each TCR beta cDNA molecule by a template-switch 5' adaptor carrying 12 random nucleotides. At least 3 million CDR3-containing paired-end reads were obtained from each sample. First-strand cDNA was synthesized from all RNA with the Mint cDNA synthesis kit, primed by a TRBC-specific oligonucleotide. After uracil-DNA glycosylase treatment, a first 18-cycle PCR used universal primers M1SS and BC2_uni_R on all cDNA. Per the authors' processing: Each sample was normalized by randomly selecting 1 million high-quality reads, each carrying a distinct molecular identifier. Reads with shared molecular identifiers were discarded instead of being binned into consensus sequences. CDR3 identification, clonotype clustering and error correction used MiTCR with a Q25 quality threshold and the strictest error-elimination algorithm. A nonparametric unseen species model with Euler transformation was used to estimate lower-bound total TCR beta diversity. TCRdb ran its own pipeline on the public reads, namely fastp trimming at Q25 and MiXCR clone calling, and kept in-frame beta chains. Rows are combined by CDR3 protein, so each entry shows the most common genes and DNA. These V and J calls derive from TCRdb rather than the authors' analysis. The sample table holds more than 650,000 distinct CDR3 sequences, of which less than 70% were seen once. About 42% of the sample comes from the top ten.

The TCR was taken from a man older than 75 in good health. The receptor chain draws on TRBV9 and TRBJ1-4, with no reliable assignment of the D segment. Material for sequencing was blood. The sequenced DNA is TGTGCCAGCAGCGTAGGTCGAAAGGAAAAACTGTTTTTT. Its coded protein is CASSVGRKEKLFF.